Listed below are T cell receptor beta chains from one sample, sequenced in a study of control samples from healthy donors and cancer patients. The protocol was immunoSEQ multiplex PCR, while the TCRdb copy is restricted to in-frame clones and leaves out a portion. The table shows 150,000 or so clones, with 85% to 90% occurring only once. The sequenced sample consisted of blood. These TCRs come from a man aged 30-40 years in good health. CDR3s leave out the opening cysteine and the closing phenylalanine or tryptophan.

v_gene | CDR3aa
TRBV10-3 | AITSSTGGVDEQF
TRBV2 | ASSPTSGYLSEQF
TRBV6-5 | ASTDRAISNQPQH
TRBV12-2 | ASRQGSNSPLH
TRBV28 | ASSLFPSDVNEQF
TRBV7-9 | ASSLGLKVNEKLF
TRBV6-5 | ASLGMNTEAF
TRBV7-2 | ASSPFRGSYEQY
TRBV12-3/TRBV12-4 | ASGTGVDQPQH
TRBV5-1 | ASSLGHTSYEQY
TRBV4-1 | ASSPGLREANEKLF
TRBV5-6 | ASSLSSYEQY
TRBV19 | ASSIALGGYGYT
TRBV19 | ASSKGIPYEQY
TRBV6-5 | ATQLAGGTGELF
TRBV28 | ASSLLNTEAF
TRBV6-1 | ASSEGLNYGYT
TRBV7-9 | ASSLVLRGDNEQF
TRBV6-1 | ASSERGQGAHPGRYTEAF
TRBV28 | ASSTGTSYNEQF
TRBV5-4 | ASPGGADGVGTQY
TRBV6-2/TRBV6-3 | ASSPGQTQETQY
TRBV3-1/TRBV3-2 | ASTRGARTEAF
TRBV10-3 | AIKRQGSDYGYT
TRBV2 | ASSVGTSYEQY
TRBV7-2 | ASSFEANTEAF
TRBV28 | ASSFPGNTIY
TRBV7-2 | ASSRDSGGAYEQY
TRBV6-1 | ASSERTGNVNQPQH